A single sample gave rise to the 9 T cell receptor beta chains below, sequenced in a study. TCRdb reprocessed the 5' RACE reads via MiXCR and lists one record per CDR3 protein. The sample lists about 40,000 distinct CDR3 sequences, approximately 20% occurring once. The material sequenced was naive CD4+ T cells sorted from a lymph node. The subset was: naive CD4+ T cells, CD4+CD45RA+CD25-. These receptor sequences come from a female donor with breast cancer.

This clonotype appeared a few times. A much larger clone differs from this one at a single base, so this may be a read error. V usage is TRBV6-5 and J usage is TRBJ2-3; D ambiguous. CDR3 length: 16 residues. Per germline, CDR1 MNHEY and CDR2 SVGAGI. The CDR3: CASSYSYQRHTDTRYF. The CDR3 DNA reads TGTGCCAGCAGTTACTCCTACCAACGCCACACAGATACGCGGTATTTT.

This clonotype was counted between two and nine times. V and J are TRBV6-5 and TRBJ1-1; D possibly corresponds to TRBD1 (5 bases). This CDR3 has 15 amino acids. Deletions cut 5 bases from V and 5 bases from J, with 18 bases between. The germline CDR1 and CDR2 sequences are MNHEY and SVGAGI. CDR3 loop: CASSPYQAGRTEAFF. In DNA, the CDR3 is TGTGCCAGCAGTCCCTATCAGGCAGGGAGGACTGAAGCTTTCTTT.

This clonotype appeared many times. V is TRBV7-6 and J is TRBJ1-6, with a tentative D call TRBD1 (6 bases). The V and J ends lost 0 bases and 0 bases respectively, with 15 bases between them. This CDR3 is built from 19 residues. CDR1 is SGHVS, CDR2 FNYEAQ, per germline. CDR3 loop: CASSLAPVGGASYNSPLHF. In DNA form, the CDR3 reads TGTGCCAGCAGCTTAGCACCCGTGGGGGGGGCCTCCTATAATTCACCCCTCCACTTT.

Turning to this clonotype: This may stem from a read error, because a much larger clone lies one nucleotide away. The conserved final phenylalanine or tryptophan is absent from the CDR3, which likely points to a read error. V gene TRBV20-1 combines with J gene TRBJ2-1; TRBD2 agrees at 9 bases. V shed 2 bases, J shed 5 bases, and the junction held 10 bases outside the gene matches. The germline gives CDR1 DFQATT, CDR2 SNEGSKA (reference sequence). The CDR3 has 16 residues. CDR3 residues: CSARPVLAGYDNEQFS. The CDR3 coding sequence is TGCAGTGCTAGACCTGTCCTAGCGGGGTACGACAATGAGCAGTTCTCC.

The chain carries TRBV6-5 and TRBJ1-5; D is uncertain. Trimming removed 6 bases from V and 6 bases from J, with 9 bases in between. Germline CDR1 and CDR2: MNHEY and SVGAGI. There are 12 residues in the CDR3. In DNA form, the CDR3 reads TGTGCCAGCAGCTCACCTCGTCAGCCCCAGCATTTT. It specifies CASSSPRQPQHF.

This clonotype was seen repeatedly, ten times or more. The J gene is TRBJ2-5, the V gene TRBV12-3 or TRBV12-4, with 11 bases aligning to TRBD2. J was trimmed by 5 bases and V by 5 bases; bases with no gene match: 7. This CDR3 is 15 amino acids long. This chain's CDR3 is CASSPTSGIAETQYF. CDR3 DNA sequence: TGTGCCAGCAGTCCGACTAGCGGGATTGCGGAGACCCAGTACTTC.

This clonotype was seen more than once but under ten times. CDR3 sequence (DNA): TGCGCCAGCAGCCGAGATAGAAGTAACACTGAAGCTTTCTTT. Protein sequence: CASSRDRSNTEAFF. The chain links TRBV5-1 to TRBJ1-1; D unclear. Trimming pared 4 bases from V and 2 bases from J, leaving 12 bases between. Germline V gene lookup returns CDR1 SGHRS and CDR2 YFSETQ. This CDR3 region has 14 residues.

The rearrangement links TRBV7-9 to TRBJ1-2; the match to TRBD1 covers 8 bases. Germline assignment: CDR1 SEHNR and CDR2 FQNEAQ (reference sequence). There are 15 residues in the CDR3. Unmatched junction bases numbered 12, after V lost 4 bases and J lost 8 bases. The CDR3 DNA sequence: TGTGCCAGCAGCTCCCCCGTGGGCAGGGGGCTGGGCTACACCTTC. Protein: CASSSPVGRGLGYTF.

This clonotype was counted between two and nine times. The chain joins TRBV2 to TRBJ2-2, with D uncertain. This CDR3 is 11 amino acids long. The V gene's germline CDR1 is SNHLY and CDR2 FYNNEI. Trimming cost V 6 bases and J 9 bases, with 8 bases left between them. The CDR3 spells CASSVGRELFF. CDR3 DNA: TGTGCCAGCAGCGTTGGGAGGGAGCTGTTTTTT.